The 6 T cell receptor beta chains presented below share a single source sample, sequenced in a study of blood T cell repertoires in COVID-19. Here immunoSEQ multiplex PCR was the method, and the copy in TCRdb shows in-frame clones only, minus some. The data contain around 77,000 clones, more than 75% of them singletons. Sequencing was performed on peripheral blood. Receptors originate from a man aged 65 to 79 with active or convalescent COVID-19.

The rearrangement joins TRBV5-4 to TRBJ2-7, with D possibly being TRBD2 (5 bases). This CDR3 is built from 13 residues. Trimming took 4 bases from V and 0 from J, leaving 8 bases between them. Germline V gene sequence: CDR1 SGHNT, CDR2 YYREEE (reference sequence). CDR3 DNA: TGTGCCAGCAGCGGCCGGGACTCCTACGAGCAGTACTTC. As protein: CASSGRDSYEQYF.

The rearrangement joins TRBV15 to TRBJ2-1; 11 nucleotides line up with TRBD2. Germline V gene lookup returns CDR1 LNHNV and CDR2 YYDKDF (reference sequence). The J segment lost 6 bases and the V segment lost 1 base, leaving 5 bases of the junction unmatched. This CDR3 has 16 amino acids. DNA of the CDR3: TGTGCCACCAGCAGAGTAGTGACTAGCGGGATCAATGAGCAGTTCTTC. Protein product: CATSRVVTSGINEQFF.

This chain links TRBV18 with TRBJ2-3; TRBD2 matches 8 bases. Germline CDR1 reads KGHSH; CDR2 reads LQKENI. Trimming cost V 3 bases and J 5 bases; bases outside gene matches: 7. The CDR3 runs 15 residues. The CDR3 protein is CASSPLLAELDTQYF. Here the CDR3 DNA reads TGTGCCAGCTCACCTCTACTAGCGGAGTTAGATACGCAGTATTTT.

In DNA, the CDR3 is TGTGCCTGGAGGAGGACACCCATGGAGGAAAAACTGTTTTTT. This encodes CAWRRTPMEEKLFF. V is TRBV30 and J is TRBJ1-4, with a tentative D call TRBD1 (5 bases). CDR3 length equals 14 residues. The germline V and J ends were trimmed by 3 bases and 8 bases, with 16 bases remaining between them. In germline, CDR1 is GTSNPN, CDR2 SVGIG (reference sequence).

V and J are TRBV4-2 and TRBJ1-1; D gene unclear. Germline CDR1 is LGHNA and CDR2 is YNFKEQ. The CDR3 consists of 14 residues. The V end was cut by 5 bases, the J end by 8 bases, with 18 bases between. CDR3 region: CASSDPEVRLEAFF. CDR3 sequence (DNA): TGTGCCAGCAGCGACCCGGAGGTACGTTTGGAAGCTTTCTTT.

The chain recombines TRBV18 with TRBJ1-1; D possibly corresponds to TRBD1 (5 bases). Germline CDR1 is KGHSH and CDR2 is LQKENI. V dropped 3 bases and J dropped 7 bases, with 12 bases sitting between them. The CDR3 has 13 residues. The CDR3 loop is CASSPVGPHEAFF. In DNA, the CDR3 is TGTGCCAGCTCACCGGTGGGGCCGCATGAAGCTTTCTTT. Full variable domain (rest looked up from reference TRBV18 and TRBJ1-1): NAGVMQNPRHLVRRRGQEARLRCSPMKGHSHVYWYRQLPEEGLKFMVYLQKENIIDESGMPKERFSAEFPKEGPSILRIQQVVRGDSAAYFCASSPVGPHEAFFGQGTRLTVV.